A single sample gave rise to the 23 T cell receptor beta chains below, sequenced in a study of blood T cell repertoires in COVID-19. Profiling relied on immunoSEQ multiplex PCR, and the TCRdb table lists in-frame clones only, not all of them. The sample holds over 100,000 clones, about four fifths seen once. The sequenced sample consisted of peripheral blood. The receptor set was obtained from a woman in her sixties or seventies with acute or convalescent COVID-19.

The chain carries TRBV11-2 and TRBJ2-2; TRBD1 is a possible D gene (8 bases). The CDR3 extends over 15 amino acids. Per germline, CDR1 SGHAT and CDR2 FQNNGV. Trimming removed 4 bases from V and 5 bases from J, with 14 bases in between. CDR3 in DNA: TGTGCCAGCAGCTCCTACAGGGGGGGGACCGGGGAGCTGTTTTTT. Translating it yields CASSSYRGGTGELFF.

V gene TRBV19 combines with J gene TRBJ2-3, with D tentatively TRBD2 (7 bases). Trimming took off 8 bases at V and 1 base at J, with 16 bases between the two ends. CDR3 length: 15 amino acids. Germline V gene sequence: CDR1 LNHDA, CDR2 SQIVND (reference sequence). The DNA of the CDR3 is TGTGCCAGTTCCGAAGGGGGGGCCCGCACAGATACGCAGTATTTT. Protein: CASSEGGARTDTQYF.

The CDR3 reads CASSSDKAYGYTF. The CDR3 bases are TGTGCCAGCTCCTCTGACAAGGCATATGGCTACACCTTC. The chain recombines TRBV18 with TRBJ1-2; D is unclear. The CDR3 is 13 amino acids. V was pared by 6 bases and J by 5 bases, with 13 bases between. CDR1 and CDR2 (germline): KGHSH, LQKENI.

The chain recombines TRBV6-5 with TRBJ1-2, with TRBD1 matching over 7 bases. V shed 2 bases, J shed 1 base, and the junction held 4 bases outside the gene matches. Germline V lookup: CDR1 MNHEY, CDR2 SVGAGI. The CDR3 loop spans 15 amino acids. The DNA for the CDR3 is TGTGCCAGCAGTTACGGGGACAGCCTTAACTATGGCTACACCTTC. Amino acids: CASSYGDSLNYGYTF.

This rearrangement joins TRBV4-2 to TRBJ1-1; no reliable D call. Germline V lookup: CDR1 LGHNA, CDR2 YNFKEQ. CDR3 size: 14 residues. Trimming removed 1 base at V and 4 bases at J, with 10 bases between. As DNA, the CDR3 is TGTGCCAGCAGCCAAGCGGGTCGTAGCACTGAAGCTTTCTTT. Residues: CASSQAGRSTEAFF.

The chain recombines TRBV20-1 with TRBJ1-2; possible D gene TRBD1, 6 bases. The germline V gene encodes CDR1 DFQATT and CDR2 SNEGSKA (reference sequence). The length of the CDR3 is 14 residues. V lost 3 bases to trimming and J lost 4 bases, with 15 bases between them. The DNA for the CDR3 is TGCAGTGCTAGTGAGGGGGGGCGCGCCTATGGCTACACCTTC. Translating gives CSASEGGRAYGYTF.

This clone was detected only a few times. The genes are TRBV4-3 and TRBJ1-2; D unclear. CDR1 is LGHNA and CDR2 is YSLEER in the germline V gene. The CDR3 spans 15 residues. The ends were cut back, 0 bases at V and 2 bases at J, with 10 bases in the middle. DNA for the CDR3: TGCGCCAGCAGCCAAGATCTTGGCAGGAACTATGGCTACACCTTC. It yields the protein CASSQDLGRNYGYTF.

J is TRBJ1-1 and V is TRBV18, with D uncertain. Germline CDR1 reads KGHSH; CDR2 reads LQKENI. This CDR3 has 16 residues. V shed 3 bases and J shed 1 base, with 15 bases lying between them. As DNA, the CDR3 is TGTGCCAGCTCACCCTTGGCGGCGGCGCCGAACACTGAAGCTTTCTTT. Translation: CASSPLAAAPNTEAFF. Drawing the rest from reference TRBV18 and TRBJ1-1, the complete variable domain is NAGVMQNPRHLVRRRGQEARLRCSPMKGHSHVYWYRQLPEEGLKFMVYLQKENIIDESGMPKERFSAEFPKEGPSILRIQQVVRGDSAAYFCASSPLAAAPNTEAFFGQGTRLTVV.

This clone was found a few times. The chain has TRBV29-1 and TRBJ2-3; 10 bases line up with TRBD2. V shed 7 bases, J shed 2 bases, and the junction held 6 bases outside the gene matches. The CDR3 length is 14 residues. Germline V gene data show CDR1 as SQVTM and CDR2 as ANQGSEA. The CDR3 bases are TGCAGCGCAGCGACTAGCGGGCTCACAGATACGCAGTATTTT. The encoded protein is CSAATSGLTDTQYF.

The genes are TRBV10-2 and TRBJ2-1, with TRBD2 identical over 9 bases. J was trimmed by 7 bases and V by 2 bases; bases with no gene match: 9. The CDR3 totals 16 residues. Germline CDR1 is WSHSY and CDR2 is SAAADI. CDR3 nucleotides: TGCGCCAGCAGTGAGCCCCGACTAGCGGCCAAGAATGAGCAGTTCTTC. Translating gives CASSEPRLAAKNEQFF.

This clone was counted once. The J gene is TRBJ2-5, the V gene TRBV3-1 (or the pseudogene TRBV3-2); a weak D match, TRBD1 (5 bases). The length of the CDR3 is 17 residues. The germline V gene encodes CDR1 LGHDT and CDR2 YNNKEL (reference sequence). V was trimmed by 4 bases and J by 1 base, leaving 19 bases between them. The CDR3 DNA follows: TGTGCCAGCAGCCCCACGGCACGACAGTACCTCCAAGAGACCCAGTACTTC. Its protein is CASSPTARQYLQETQYF.

The rearrangement links TRBV24-1 to TRBJ2-7, with unresolved D. The V gene lost 7 bases and the J gene lost 3 bases, with 15 bases spanning the gap. CDR3 size: 14 residues. Germline V gives CDR1 KGHDR, CDR2 SFDVKD. DNA of the CDR3: TGTGCCACCAGGGGTCGCAGCGCTATCTACGAGCAGTACGTC. It specifies CATRGRSAIYEQYV.

The chain recombines TRBV4-3 with TRBJ2-7; D remains unclear. Germline CDR1 LGHNA, CDR2 YSLEER. Trimming shortened V by 0 bases and J by 0 bases, and 3 bases separated the two germline ends. This CDR3 contains 13 residues. The CDR3 here is CASSQDSSYEQYF. The CDR3 region has the DNA TGCGCCAGCAGCCAAGATAGCTCCTACGAGCAGTACTTC.

V and J are TRBV4-3 and TRBJ1-2; 11 bases line up with TRBD1. V lost 0 bases, J lost 7 bases, and 10 bases stayed unmatched. The CDR3 is made up of 17 amino acids. Germline CDR1 LGHNA, CDR2 YSLEER. The chain's CDR3 is CASSQEVSFGTGGGYTF. CDR3 DNA sequence: TGCGCCAGCAGCCAAGAAGTCAGTTTTGGGACAGGGGGTGGCTACACCTTC.

This chain links TRBV19 with TRBJ1-2; the D is unclear. There are 14 residues in the CDR3. Germline CDR1 reads LNHDA; CDR2 reads SQIVND (reference sequence). Trimming stripped 1 base from V and 6 bases from J, with 12 bases between. The CDR3 coding sequence is TGTGCCAGTAGTATAGTAGGGAGGGAAAATGGCTACACCTTC. It specifies CASSIVGRENGYTF.

The chain employs TRBV19 and TRBJ1-1, with D unclear. From germline, CDR1 is LNHDA and CDR2 SQIVND (reference sequence). Trimming stripped 3 bases from V and 6 bases from J, with 17 bases between. The CDR3 covers 15 residues. CDR3 sequence: CASSIKGGRWAEAFF. CDR3 sequence (DNA): TGTGCCAGTAGTATTAAGGGCGGGCGATGGGCTGAAGCTTTCTTT. Looking up the rest from reference TRBV19 and TRBJ1-1 gives the full variable domain: DGGITQSPKYLFRKEGQNVTLSCEQNLNHDAMYWYRQDPGQGLRLIYYSQIVNDFQKGDIAEGYSVSREKKESFPLTVTSAQKNPTAFYLCASSIKGGRWAEAFFGQGTRLTVV.

J is TRBJ1-1 and V is TRBV5-4; D remains unclear. Per germline, CDR1 SGHNT and CDR2 YYREEE (reference sequence). The ends were cut back, 2 bases at V and 0 bases at J, with 14 bases in the middle. The CDR3 sequence is 16 residues long. The CDR3 sequence: CASSFGVSLMNTEAFF. In nucleotides, the CDR3 is TGTGCCAGCAGCTTCGGGGTTTCCCTTATGAACACTGAAGCTTTCTTT.

The V call is TRBV7-9, the J call TRBJ2-1; weak D call: TRBD2 (6 bases). Germline V CDR1 and CDR2: SEHNR, FQNEAQ (reference sequence). The CDR3 spans 17 residues. Trimming took 4 bases from V and 0 from J, leaving 16 bases between them. CDR3 in DNA: TGTGCCAGCAGCTACCCCCTCGACGGGAGCTCCTACAATGAGCAGTTCTTC. Its protein is CASSYPLDGSSYNEQFF.

V gene TRBV5-4 combines with J gene TRBJ2-5; 10 positions match TRBD1. This CDR3 has 16 residues. CDR1 and CDR2 (germline): SGHNT, YYREEE (reference sequence). Losses at the gene ends were 2 bases for V and 2 bases for J; bases not matched to a gene: 6. The CDR3 region is CASSFPGQGNQETQYF. The CDR3 coding sequence is TGTGCCAGCAGCTTCCCGGGACAGGGGAATCAAGAGACCCAGTACTTC.

The rearrangement links TRBV30 to TRBJ1-1; 10 bases are shared with TRBD1. Germline V gene sequence: CDR1 GTSNPN, CDR2 SVGIG (reference sequence). V trimming: 0 bases; J trimming: 11 bases; junction bases outside the gene matches: 3. The CDR3 loop spans 12 amino acids. The CDR3 DNA reads as TGTGCCTGGAGTGTAGGGACAGGGGAGGCTTTCTTT. Its translation is CAWSVGTGEAFF.

The CDR3, as DNA: TGTGCCACCAGTGATGCCCGCCCGGGAAACAAAGGGGGCTACACCTTC. Translated, it gives CATSDARPGNKGGYTF. The V gene is TRBV24-1, the J gene TRBJ1-2; D remains ambiguous. CDR1 and CDR2 from the germline V gene are KGHDR and SFDVKD. Trimming took 3 bases from V and 8 from J, leaving 21 bases between them. CDR3 length: 16 amino acids.

This sequence joins TRBV18 and TRBJ2-7; a possible D gene is TRBD2 (7 bases). V gave up 5 bases and J gave up 1 base, with 12 bases separating them. In germline, CDR1 is KGHSH, CDR2 LQKENI. This CDR3 region has 14 residues. The CDR3: CASSMRGGSYEQYV. CDR3 nucleotide sequence: TGTGCCAGCTCAATGAGGGGGGGATCCTACGAGCAGTACGTC.

The chain has TRBV6-5 and TRBJ1-5; D ambiguous. The CDR3 loop spans 15 amino acids. From germline, CDR1 is MNHEY and CDR2 SVGAGI. V lost 0 bases and J 1 base, leaving 7 bases between the germline ends. The CDR3 sequence: CASSYSSRSNQPQHF. The DNA of the CDR3 is TGTGCCAGCAGTTACTCTTCCCGGAGCAATCAGCCCCAGCATTTT.